Listed below are T cell receptor beta chains from one sample, sequenced in a study of a mutant IDH1 vaccine in newly diagnosed glioma. The data were produced by immunoSEQ multiplex PCR, yet TCRdb's version contains in-frame clones alone and is incomplete. The sample holds around 52,000 clones, 70% to 90% seen once. Their antigens remain unidentified. The starting material was PBMCs, obtained from a glioma patient whose treatment included an IDH1 peptide vaccine. These receptors were collected from a woman aged 40 to 50 with glioma. Both conserved end residues are part of each CDR3. Fields, in order: J gene, clone size, V gene, D gene, CDR3 DNA, CDR3 protein. The D gene is left open where the match is weak. The size of a clone is reported for some rows only, either as once, few or many, or as a class for expanded clones.

TRBJ2-5,-,TRBV25-1,-,TGTGCCAGCAGTGAATTGGGGGCCCCCCAAGAGACCCAGTACTTC,CASSELGAPQETQYF
TRBJ2-5,-,TRBV18,-,TGTGCCAGCTCACCATGGTCATCTGGGGGGGCCCAAGAGACCCAGTACTTC,CASSPWSSGGAQETQYF
TRBJ1-5,-,TRBV7-9,TRBD1,TGTGCCAGCAGCTCGTGGACAGGGGCGGTAATAGGGACCCAGCATTTT,CASSSWTGAVIGTQHF
TRBJ1-2,once,TRBV25-1,TRBD1,TGTGCCAGCAGTGTGGCAGGGGGCAACTATGGCTACACCTTC,CASSVAGGNYGYTF
TRBJ2-5,-,TRBV18,-,TGTGCCAGCTCACCGCTAGTCCCGCGGACGAGATTACAAGAGACCCAGTACTTC,CASSPLVPRTRLQETQYF
TRBJ1-2,-,TRBV2,TRBD1,TGTGCCAGCAGGGGGACAGGGTGGAGCTATGGCTACACCTTC,CASRGTGWSYGYTF
TRBJ2-1,-,TRBV29-1,-,TGCAGCGTTGAATGGGCGTCCTACAATGAGCAGTTCTTC,CSVEWASYNEQFF
TRBJ1-1,-,TRBV5-1,-,TGCGCCAGCAGCTTATCCGGGACGGCTAACACTGAAGCTTTCTTT,CASSLSGTANTEAFF
TRBJ2-7,-,TRBV19,TRBD2,TGTGCCAGTAGTACAAGGACTAGCGGTTACTACGAGCAGTACTTC,CASSTRTSGYYEQYF
TRBJ2-7,once,TRBV5-4,TRBD2,TGTGCCAGCAGCAGGGGGATTAGCGGGAACCCTACCTACGAGCAGTACTTC,CASSRGISGNPTYEQYF
TRBJ2-2,-,TRBV29-1,-,TGCAGCGTTGCAGGTTTCAACACCGGGGAGCTGTTTTTT,CSVAGFNTGELFF
TRBJ2-6,-,TRBV30,-,TGTGCCTTTTGGGGCGGGGCCAACGTCCTGACTTTC,CAFWGGANVLTF
TRBJ1-1,-,TRBV13,-,TGTGCCAGCAGCTCCCTGCCAGGACTTGAAGCTTTCTTT,CASSSLPGLEAFF
TRBJ2-7,-,TRBV14,-,TGTGCCAGCAGCCAAGACCTCCAGGGTTTCTACGAGCAGTACTTC,CASSQDLQGFYEQYF
TRBJ1-2,-,TRBV2,-,TGTGCCAGCAGTGAACTCCCCGGGGAGAAGGGCTATGGCTACACCTTC,CASSELPGEKGYGYTF
TRBJ2-1,-,TRBV27,-,TGTGCCAGCAGTTTTATCCCGACCGGCAATGAGCAGTTCTTC,CASSFIPTGNEQFF
TRBJ1-2,-,TRBV5-1,TRBD1,TGCGCCAGCAGCTTGTCAACGACAGGGGAGAACTATGGCTACACCTTC,CASSLSTTGENYGYTF
TRBJ2-1,once,TRBV7-3,-,TGTGCCAGCAGCTTAACGAAAGGGACTCCCGGTGAGCAGTTCTTC,CASSLTKGTPGEQFF
TRBJ2-3,-,TRBV7-2,TRBD2,TGTGCCAGCAGCCCGAGGACTAGCGGGGGGGCTTACCCGCAGTATTTT,CASSPRTSGGAYPQYF
TRBJ2-5,-,TRBV10-3,-,TGTGCCATCAGTGAGAACCAAGAGACCCAGTACTTC,CAISENQETQYF
TRBJ1-5,-,TRBV4-1,TRBD1,TGCGCCAGCAGCCAGGGACAGGGGCCACTCAATCAGCCCCAGCATTTT,CASSQGQGPLNQPQHF
TRBJ1-4,-,TRBV6-1,-,TGTGCCAGCAGTGTCTCGAGGGGCGCGGGCAATGAAAAACTGTTTTTT,CASSVSRGAGNEKLFF
TRBJ1-3,few,TRBV2,-,TGTGCCAGCAGTGTCGGCGGCTCTGGAAACACCATATATTTT,CASSVGGSGNTIYF
TRBJ1-2,-,TRBV6-5,-,TGTGCCAGCAGCGCGGGCTCGAGCTACACCTTC,CASSAGSSYTF
TRBJ2-1,-,TRBV18,TRBD2,TGTGCCAGCTCACCCCCGGGACTAGCGGGGGATAGGGCCTACAATGAGCAGTTCTTC,CASSPPGLAGDRAYNEQFF
TRBJ1-1,-,TRBV7-8,-,TGTGCCAGCAGCTTAGTGGGACGGATCATGAACACTGAAGCTTTCTTT,CASSLVGRIMNTEAFF
TRBJ1-2,-,TRBV2,-,TGTGCCAGCAGTGATTCCGAGCAGGGGATCTATGGCTACACCTTC,CASSDSEQGIYGYTF
TRBJ2-7,-,TRBV30,-,TGTGCCTGTGAGATACCGGGGGTTTCGACTTGGGAGCAGTACTTC,CACEIPGVSTWEQYF
TRBJ2-4,-,TRBV5-1,TRBD2,TGCGCCAGTAAACTAGCGGGGGGGCTTTACATTCAGTACTTC,CASKLAGGLYIQYF
TRBJ2-7,-,TRBV19,-,TGTGCCAGTAGTACGAACAGCGGACACGAGCAGTACTTC,CASSTNSGHEQYF
TRBJ2-7,-,TRBV7-2,-,TGTGCCAGCAGCCCCCATTTCGGGGCCCCGCTACAAGACTACGAGCAGTACTTC,CASSPHFGAPLQDYEQYF
TRBJ1-5,once,TRBV19,TRBD1,TGTGCCAGTAGCCCTACAGGGGGCGTCAATCAGCCCCAGCATTTT,CASSPTGGVNQPQHF
TRBJ2-6,-,TRBV5-1,TRBD1,TGCGCCAGCAGCCGAAGGACAGGTACTGGGGCCAACGTCCTGACTTTC,CASSRRTGTGANVLTF
TRBJ1-5,-,TRBV15,-,TGTGCCACCAGCAGAACCCCCGGGCTTCAGCCCCAGCATTTT,CATSRTPGLQPQHF
TRBJ2-7,-,TRBV18,-,TGTGCCAGCTCACCACCAAACAGCCCCTACGAGCAGTACTTC,CASSPPNSPYEQYF
TRBJ2-2,-,TRBV7-9,TRBD2,TGTGCCAGCAGCTTCGTCGGGGGGGTTGCCGGGGAGCTGTTTTTT,CASSFVGGVAGELFF
TRBJ2-4,once,TRBV7-2,-,TGTGCCAGCAGTTGGACCTCCGGAGACATTCAGTACTTC,CASSWTSGDIQYF
TRBJ2-7,-,TRBV21-1,-,TGTGCCAGCAAGCAGTACTTGCCCCTTTCCTACGAGCAGTACTTC,CASKQYLPLSYEQYF
TRBJ1-1,-,TRBV7-2,TRBD1,TGTGCCAGCAGCATGAGACAGGGGAACACTGAAGCTTTCTTT,CASSMRQGNTEAFF
TRBJ2-7,-,TRBV4-2,-,TGTGCCAGCAGCCAACTAGAAGGCGACGAGCAGTACTTC,CASSQLEGDEQYF
TRBJ1-6,-,TRBV6-5,-,TGTGCCAGCAGTTACTCGGGGGCGGATAATTCACCCCTCCACTTT,CASSYSGADNSPLHF
TRBJ2-1,-,TRBV5-5,-,TGTGCCAGCAGCTTAGGTATAGTCCTGGGTAATGAGCAGTTCTTC,CASSLGIVLGNEQFF
TRBJ1-2,-,TRBV19,TRBD1,TGTGCCAGTGAATCCGGGACAGGCGCATGGGGCTACACCTTC,CASESGTGAWGYTF
TRBJ1-6,-,TRBV6-5,-,TGTGCCAGCAGTTACTCCAGGAATTCACCCCTCCACTTT,CASSYSRNSPLHF